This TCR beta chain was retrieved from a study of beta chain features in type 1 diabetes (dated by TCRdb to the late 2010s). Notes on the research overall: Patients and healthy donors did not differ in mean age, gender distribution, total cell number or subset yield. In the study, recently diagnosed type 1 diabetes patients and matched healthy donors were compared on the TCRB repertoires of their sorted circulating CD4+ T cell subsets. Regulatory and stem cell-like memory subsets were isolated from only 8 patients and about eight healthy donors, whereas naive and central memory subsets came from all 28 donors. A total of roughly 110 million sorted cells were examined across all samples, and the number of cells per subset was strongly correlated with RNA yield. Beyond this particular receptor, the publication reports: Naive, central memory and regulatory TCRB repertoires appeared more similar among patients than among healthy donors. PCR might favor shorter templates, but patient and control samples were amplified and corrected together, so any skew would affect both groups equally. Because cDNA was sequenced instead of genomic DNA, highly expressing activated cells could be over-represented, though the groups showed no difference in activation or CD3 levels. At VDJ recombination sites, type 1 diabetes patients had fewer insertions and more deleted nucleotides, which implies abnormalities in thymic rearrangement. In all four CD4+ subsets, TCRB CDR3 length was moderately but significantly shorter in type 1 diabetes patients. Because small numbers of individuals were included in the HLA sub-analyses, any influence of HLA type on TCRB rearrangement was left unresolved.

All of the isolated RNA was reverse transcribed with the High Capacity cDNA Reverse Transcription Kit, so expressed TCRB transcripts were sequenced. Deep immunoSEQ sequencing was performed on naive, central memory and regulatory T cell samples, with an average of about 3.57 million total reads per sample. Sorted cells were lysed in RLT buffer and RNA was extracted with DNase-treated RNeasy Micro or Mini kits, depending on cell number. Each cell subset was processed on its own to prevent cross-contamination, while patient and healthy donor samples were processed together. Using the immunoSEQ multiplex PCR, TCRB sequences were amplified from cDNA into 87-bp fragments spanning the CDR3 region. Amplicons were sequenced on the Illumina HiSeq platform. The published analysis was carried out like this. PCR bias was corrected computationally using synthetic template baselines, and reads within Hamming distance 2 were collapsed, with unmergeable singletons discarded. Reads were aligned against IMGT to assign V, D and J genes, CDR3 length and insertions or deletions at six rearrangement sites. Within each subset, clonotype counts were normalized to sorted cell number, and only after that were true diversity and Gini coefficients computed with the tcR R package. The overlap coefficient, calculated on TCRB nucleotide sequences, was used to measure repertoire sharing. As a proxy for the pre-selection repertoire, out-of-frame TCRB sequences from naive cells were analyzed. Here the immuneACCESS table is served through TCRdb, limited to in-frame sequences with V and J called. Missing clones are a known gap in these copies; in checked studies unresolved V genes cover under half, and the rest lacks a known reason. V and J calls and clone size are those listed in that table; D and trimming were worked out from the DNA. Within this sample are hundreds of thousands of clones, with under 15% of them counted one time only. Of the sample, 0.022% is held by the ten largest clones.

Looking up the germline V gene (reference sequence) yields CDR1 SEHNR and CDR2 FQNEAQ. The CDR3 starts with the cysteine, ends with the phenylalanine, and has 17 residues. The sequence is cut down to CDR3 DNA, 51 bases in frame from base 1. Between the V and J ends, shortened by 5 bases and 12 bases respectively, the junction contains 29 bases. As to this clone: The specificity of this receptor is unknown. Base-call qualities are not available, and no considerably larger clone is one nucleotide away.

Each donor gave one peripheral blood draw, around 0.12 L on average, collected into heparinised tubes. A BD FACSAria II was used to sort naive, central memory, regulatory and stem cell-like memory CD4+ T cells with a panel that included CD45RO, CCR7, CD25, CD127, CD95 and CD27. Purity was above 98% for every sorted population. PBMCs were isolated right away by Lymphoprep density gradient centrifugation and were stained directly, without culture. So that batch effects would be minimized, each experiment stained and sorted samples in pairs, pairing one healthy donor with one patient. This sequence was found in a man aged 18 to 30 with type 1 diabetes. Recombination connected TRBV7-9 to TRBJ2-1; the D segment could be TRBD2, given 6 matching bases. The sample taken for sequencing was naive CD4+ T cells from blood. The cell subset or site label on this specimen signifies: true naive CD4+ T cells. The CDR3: CASSPSGAGMARLRQFF. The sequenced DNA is TGTGCCAGCAGCCCTTCTGGGGCGGGAATGGCCCGTCTTCGGCAGTTCTTC.